The clone carrying this T cell receptor beta chain was picked up many times. A TCRbeta library incorporating unique molecular identifiers was prepared. TCRdb passed the PCR reads through MiXCR, listing each CDR3 protein once. Of about 190,000 distinct CDR3 sequences detected, 6% to 7% appear once; the ten largest clones hold 3%. Germline lookup yields CDR1 MNHNY and CDR2 SVGAGI (reference sequence). V lost 3 bases and J lost 3, with 7 bases in between. This CDR3 is 13 amino acids long. The sample is drawn from a study of T-cell reconstitution after alpha-beta-depleted transplantation in children. Here the sequenced sample was PBMCs from the stem cell graft donor, taken from the stem cell graft. The sequence was collected from a human donor who donated a stem cell graft to a child with Wiskott-Aldrich syndrome. The genes are TRBV6-6 and TRBJ2-3; D is uncertain. As DNA, the CDR3 is TGTGCCAGCAGTTATGAGCAAACAGATACGCAGTATTTT. Amino acids: CASSYEQTDTQYF.